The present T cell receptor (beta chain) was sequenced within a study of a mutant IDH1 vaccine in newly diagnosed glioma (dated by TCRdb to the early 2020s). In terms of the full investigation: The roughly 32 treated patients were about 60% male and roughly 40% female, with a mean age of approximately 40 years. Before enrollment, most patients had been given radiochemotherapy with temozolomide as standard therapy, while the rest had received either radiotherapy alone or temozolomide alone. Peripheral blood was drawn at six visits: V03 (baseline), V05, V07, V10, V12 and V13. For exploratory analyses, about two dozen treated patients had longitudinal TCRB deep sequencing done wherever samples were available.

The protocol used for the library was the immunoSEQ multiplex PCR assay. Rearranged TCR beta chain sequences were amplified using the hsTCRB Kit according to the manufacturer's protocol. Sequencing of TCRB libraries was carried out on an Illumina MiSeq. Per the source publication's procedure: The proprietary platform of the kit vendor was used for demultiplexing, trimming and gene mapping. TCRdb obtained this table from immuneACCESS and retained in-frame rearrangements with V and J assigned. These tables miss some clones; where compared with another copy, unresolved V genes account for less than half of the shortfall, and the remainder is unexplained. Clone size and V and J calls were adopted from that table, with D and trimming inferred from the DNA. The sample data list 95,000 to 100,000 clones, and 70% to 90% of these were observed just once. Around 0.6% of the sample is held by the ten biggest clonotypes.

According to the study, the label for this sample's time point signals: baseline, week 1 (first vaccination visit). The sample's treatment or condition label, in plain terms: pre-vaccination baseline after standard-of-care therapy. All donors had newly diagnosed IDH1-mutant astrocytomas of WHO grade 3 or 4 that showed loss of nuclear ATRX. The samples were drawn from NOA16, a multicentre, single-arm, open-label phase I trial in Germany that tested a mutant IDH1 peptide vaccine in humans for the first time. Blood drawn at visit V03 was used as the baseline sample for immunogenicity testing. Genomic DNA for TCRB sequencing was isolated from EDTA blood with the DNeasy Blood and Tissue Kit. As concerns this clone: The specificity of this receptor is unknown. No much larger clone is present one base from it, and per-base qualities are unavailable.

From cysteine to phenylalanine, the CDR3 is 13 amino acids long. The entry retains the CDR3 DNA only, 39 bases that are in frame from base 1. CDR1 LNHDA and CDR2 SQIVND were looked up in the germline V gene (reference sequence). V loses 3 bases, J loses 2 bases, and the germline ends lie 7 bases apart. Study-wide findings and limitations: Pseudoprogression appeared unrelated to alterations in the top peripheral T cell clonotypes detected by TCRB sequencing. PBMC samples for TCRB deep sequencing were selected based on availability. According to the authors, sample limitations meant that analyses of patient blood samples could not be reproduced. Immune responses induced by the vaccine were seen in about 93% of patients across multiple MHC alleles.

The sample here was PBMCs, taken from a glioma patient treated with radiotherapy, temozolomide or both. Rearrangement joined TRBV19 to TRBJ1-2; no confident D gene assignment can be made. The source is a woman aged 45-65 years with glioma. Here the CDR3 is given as CASSMTANYGYTF. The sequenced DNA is TGTGCCAGTAGTATGACGGCAAACTATGGCTACACCTTC.